The rows below give T cell receptor beta chains drawn from one sample of a study of cytomegalovirus exposure and HLA in healthy donors. Profiled with immunoSEQ multiplex PCR; TCRdb holds only in-frame clones, not every one. Seen here are 150,000 to 200,000 clones, about four fifths observed once, and the top ten hold about 12%. What was sequenced was PBMCs. All receptors come from a woman between 50 and 59 years old in good health and CMV-seronegative. The CDR3 runs from the conserved cysteine through the conserved F or W. The order of the fields is clone size, D gene, J gene, V gene, CDR3 protein, CDR3 DNA. The D gene is left open where the match is weak. Size tells how often a clone was seen (once, few, many) or the class of an expanded clone, and some rows leave it out.

abundance: .; d_gene: TRBD1; j_gene: TRBJ1-2; v_gene: TRBV30; CDR3aa: CAWRIQGGSYGYTF; CDR3nt: TGTGCCTGGAGAATCCAGGGGGGTAGCTATGGCTACACCTTC
abundance: .; d_gene: TRBD2; j_gene: TRBJ2-5; v_gene: TRBV7-9; CDR3aa: CASSRSGGARETQYF; CDR3nt: TGTGCCAGCAGTAGAAGCGGGGGGGCTAGAGAGACCCAGTACTTC
abundance: .; d_gene: TRBD2; j_gene: TRBJ2-2; v_gene: TRBV7-2; CDR3aa: CASSPRTSGGAGELFF; CDR3nt: TGTGCCAGCAGCCCGCGGACTAGCGGGGGGGCCGGGGAGCTGTTTTTT
abundance: .; d_gene: .; j_gene: TRBJ2-7; v_gene: TRBV4-3; CDR3aa: CASSQDRTGSYEQYF; CDR3nt: TGCGCCAGCAGCCAAGATAGAACAGGATCATACGAGCAGTACTTC
abundance: .; d_gene: .; j_gene: TRBJ1-5; v_gene: TRBV18; CDR3aa: CASSPSDSSNQPQHF; CDR3nt: TGTGCCAGCTCACCCTCCGACAGTAGCAATCAGCCCCAGCATTTT
abundance: .; d_gene: TRBD1; j_gene: TRBJ1-1; v_gene: TRBV4-3; CDR3aa: CASSPVPGQGRRAFF; CDR3nt: TGCGCCAGCAGTCCTGTTCCGGGACAGGGGCGACGAGCTTTCTTT
abundance: few; d_gene: .; j_gene: TRBJ2-3; v_gene: TRBV5-4; CDR3aa: CASSPEGPDTQYF; CDR3nt: TGTGCCAGCAGTCCGGAGGGGCCAGATACGCAGTATTTT
abundance: .; d_gene: .; j_gene: TRBJ1-1; v_gene: TRBV7-8; CDR3aa: CASSLGGRGEAFF; CDR3nt: TGTGCCAGCAGCTTAGGGGGTCGGGGTGAAGCTTTCTTT
abundance: .; d_gene: TRBD1; j_gene: TRBJ1-1; v_gene: TRBV4-3; CDR3aa: CASSLTLPGTGGVGTEAFF; CDR3nt: TGCGCCAGCAGCCTGACTTTACCCGGGACAGGGGGCGTGGGGACTGAAGCTTTCTTT
abundance: .; d_gene: TRBD2; j_gene: TRBJ2-7; v_gene: TRBV7-9; CDR3aa: CSSSLTGGTSGYEQYF; CDR3nt: TGTTCCAGCAGCCTAACCGGGGGGACTTCCGGATACGAGCAGTACTTC
abundance: .; d_gene: TRBD1; j_gene: TRBJ1-4; v_gene: TRBV28; CDR3aa: CASSPDRTGNEKLFF; CDR3nt: TGTGCCAGCAGTCCGGACAGGACAGGAAATGAAAAACTGTTTTTT
abundance: .; d_gene: .; j_gene: TRBJ1-2; v_gene: TRBV30; CDR3aa: CAWRGGVGYTF; CDR3nt: TGTGCCTGGAGGGGGGGAGTTGGCTACACCTTC
abundance: once; d_gene: .; j_gene: TRBJ1-1; v_gene: TRBV7-9; CDR3aa: CASSPGRGEAFF; CDR3nt: TGTGCCAGCAGCCCAGGTAGGGGTGAAGCTTTCTTT
abundance: .; d_gene: .; j_gene: TRBJ1-1; v_gene: TRBV5-1; CDR3aa: CASTLQGNTEAFF; CDR3nt: TGCGCCAGCACCTTGCAGGGGAACACTGAAGCTTTCTTT
abundance: .; d_gene: TRBD2; j_gene: TRBJ2-7; v_gene: TRBV5-1; CDR3aa: CASSLVSGTLSYEQYF; CDR3nt: TGCGCCAGCAGCTTGGTGAGCGGGACCCTCTCCTACGAGCAGTACTTC
abundance: once; d_gene: .; j_gene: TRBJ2-1; v_gene: TRBV5-4; CDR3aa: CASSLALNNEQFF; CDR3nt: TGTGCCAGCAGCTTGGCCTTAAACAATGAGCAGTTCTTC
abundance: .; d_gene: .; j_gene: TRBJ2-7; v_gene: TRBV6-1; CDR3aa: CASSDIRGPYEQYF; CDR3nt: TGTGCCAGCAGTGATATAAGAGGGCCCTACGAGCAGTACTTC
abundance: .; d_gene: .; j_gene: TRBJ2-3; v_gene: TRBV27; CDR3aa: CASRPPGNPTDTQYF; CDR3nt: TGTGCCAGCAGGCCCCCCGGGAACCCCACAGATACGCAGTATTTT
abundance: .; d_gene: .; j_gene: TRBJ2-7; v_gene: TRBV7-2; CDR3aa: CASSGGTYSSYEQYF; CDR3nt: TGTGCCAGCAGCGGGGGGACGTACAGCTCCTACGAGCAGTACTTC
abundance: .; d_gene: .; j_gene: TRBJ1-1; v_gene: TRBV7-2; CDR3aa: CASSLVPGGTEAFF; CDR3nt: TGTGCCAGCAGCTTAGTACCCGGGGGGACTGAAGCTTTCTTT
abundance: .; d_gene: TRBD1; j_gene: TRBJ1-5; v_gene: TRBV6-6; CDR3aa: CASKTHWDSSNQPQHF; CDR3nt: TGTGCCAGCAAAACCCATTGGGACAGTAGCAATCAGCCCCAGCATTTT
abundance: once; d_gene: TRBD1; j_gene: TRBJ1-2; v_gene: TRBV11-1; CDR3aa: CASSLLTGEGYTF; CDR3nt: TGTGCCAGCAGCTTACTGACAGGGGAAGGCTACACCTTC
abundance: .; d_gene: TRBD2; j_gene: TRBJ2-1; v_gene: TRBV10-3; CDR3aa: CAISEASGAGDEQFF; CDR3nt: TGTGCCATCAGTGAGGCTAGCGGGGCGGGAGATGAGCAGTTCTTC
abundance: .; d_gene: TRBD2; j_gene: TRBJ2-1; v_gene: TRBV7-2; CDR3aa: CASSLTAGEGNEQFF; CDR3nt: TGTGCCAGCAGCTTGACAGCGGGAGAGGGAAATGAGCAGTTCTTC
abundance: once; d_gene: TRBD2; j_gene: TRBJ2-3; v_gene: TRBV6-5; CDR3aa: CASSLSSGIVTDTQYF; CDR3nt: TGTGCCAGCAGTTTAAGTAGCGGGATAGTCACAGATACGCAGTATTTT
abundance: few; d_gene: .; j_gene: TRBJ1-2; v_gene: TRBV9; CDR3aa: CASSVDQNYGYTF; CDR3nt: TGTGCCAGCAGCGTAGATCAAAACTATGGCTACACCTTC
abundance: few; d_gene: .; j_gene: TRBJ1-1; v_gene: TRBV6-4; CDR3aa: CASAPGANTEAFF; CDR3nt: TGTGCCAGCGCGCCAGGGGCAAACACTGAAGCTTTCTTT
abundance: once; d_gene: TRBD1; j_gene: TRBJ1-2; v_gene: TRBV29-1; CDR3aa: CSVDTGAHGYTF; CDR3nt: TGCAGCGTCGACACAGGGGCTCATGGCTACACCTTC
abundance: .; d_gene: TRBD2; j_gene: TRBJ2-7; v_gene: TRBV2; CDR3aa: CASSLAGLGSYEQYF; CDR3nt: TGTGCCAGCAGTCTAGCGGGATTGGGCTCCTACGAGCAGTACTTC
abundance: .; d_gene: TRBD1; j_gene: TRBJ1-6; v_gene: TRBV15; CDR3aa: CATSTPGQGASPLHF; CDR3nt: TGTGCCACCAGCACCCCGGGACAGGGGGCTTCACCCCTCCACTTT
abundance: .; d_gene: TRBD1; j_gene: TRBJ2-1; v_gene: TRBV6-5; CDR3aa: CASSYDPGTGRNEQFF; CDR3nt: TGTGCCAGCAGTTACGACCCAGGGACAGGGAGAAATGAGCAGTTCTTC
abundance: .; d_gene: .; j_gene: TRBJ2-2; v_gene: TRBV11-3; CDR3aa: CASSAHSGDTGELFF; CDR3nt: TGTGCCAGCAGCGCACATTCGGGGGACACCGGGGAGCTGTTTTTT
abundance: .; d_gene: .; j_gene: TRBJ1-2; v_gene: TRBV13; CDR3aa: CASSATGFRGYTF; CDR3nt: TGTGCCAGCAGCGCGACAGGATTTCGTGGCTACACCTTC
abundance: .; d_gene: TRBD2; j_gene: TRBJ2-1; v_gene: TRBV7-2; CDR3aa: CASSRELAGGNEQFF; CDR3nt: TGTGCCAGCAGCCGCGAACTAGCGGGAGGGAATGAGCAGTTCTTC
abundance: .; d_gene: TRBD2; j_gene: TRBJ2-1; v_gene: TRBV7-2; CDR3aa: CASSPQFKRENEQFF; CDR3nt: TGTGCCAGCAGCCCCCAGTTCAAGCGGGAGAATGAGCAGTTCTTC
abundance: few; d_gene: .; j_gene: TRBJ1-1; v_gene: TRBV5-6; CDR3aa: CASSLSSSGTEAFF; CDR3nt: TGTGCCAGCAGCTTGAGTTCCTCGGGCACTGAAGCTTTCTTT
abundance: once; d_gene: .; j_gene: TRBJ2-1; v_gene: TRBV7-2; CDR3aa: CASSLAGASYNEQFF; CDR3nt: TGTGCCAGCAGCTTAGCGGGGGCCTCCTACAATGAGCAGTTCTTC
abundance: .; d_gene: TRBD1; j_gene: TRBJ1-3; v_gene: TRBV6-1; CDR3aa: CASGQGAGGNTIYF; CDR3nt: TGTGCCAGCGGACAGGGGGCAGGTGGAAACACCATATATTTT
abundance: .; d_gene: TRBD1; j_gene: TRBJ2-7; v_gene: TRBV28; CDR3aa: CASSPRDRVYEQYF; CDR3nt: TGTGCCAGCAGTCCTAGGGACAGGGTCTACGAGCAGTACTTC
abundance: .; d_gene: TRBD1; j_gene: TRBJ2-2; v_gene: TRBV9; CDR3aa: CASSAGTGDLTGELFF; CDR3nt: TGTGCCAGCAGTGCCGGGACAGGGGACCTCACCGGGGAGCTGTTTTTT
abundance: .; d_gene: TRBD1; j_gene: TRBJ1-2; v_gene: TRBV6-1; CDR3aa: CASSVMGTVANYGYTF; CDR3nt: TGTGCCAGCAGTGTAATGGGGACAGTAGCTAACTATGGCTACACCTTC